This TCR beta chain was captured in a study of brain T cells in children with intractable seizures listed by TCRdb under 2021. In terms of the full investigation: Resected brain tissue from more than 40 pediatric epilepsy surgery cases was first screened for immune gene transcripts using a NanoString immunology panel. About 70% of the 12 selected surgery cases also had pre-surgery blood sequenced, which left four cases with brain tissue only. Overall study outcomes, separate from this receptor: The top 50 brain clonotypes contained both public and private clones, and in each case the most abundant public CDR3 closely resembled known HCMV, EBV or influenza A epitope-specific CDR3s. Sequencing depth differed between pre- and post-surgery blood, so clones missing from the pre-surgery sample may reflect undersampling. The patients' HCMV serostatus was not known, and viral specificity was inferred solely from CDR3 sequence similarity.

The immunoSEQ assay was used to generate TCR beta chain sequences from genomic DNA. In the source study's methods: CDR3 sequences not starting with the conserved framework cysteine at position 104 were manually removed. Clonality was calculated as one minus the normalized Shannon's Diversity Index, with values ranging from 0 (maximal diversity) to 1 (oligoclonal). To check whether a given CDR3 had different frequencies in two samples, for example brain versus blood, chi-squared comparison-of-proportions tests were used. Public clonotypes were identified by searching immuneACCESS, and similarity to known antiviral clonotypes was assessed with the VDJdb browser. TCRdb took this table from immuneACCESS and kept in-frame rearrangements with V and J called. Such tables lack part of the clones; where checked against another copy, unresolved V genes explain under half of the gap, and the rest is unexplained. That table gives V, J and clone size, and the DNA gave D and trimming. The sample records about 5,200 clones, about 91% of which are singletons. The ten largest make up just under 2% of the sample.

This sample's time point label indicates: resected brain tissue, or blood drawn just prior to surgery. The surgery cases that showed the highest brain T cell transcript signatures were chosen for TCR beta chain sequencing of brain tissue, and of blood when it was available. Before surgery, the patients had been given at least one anti-epileptic drug. TCR-sequenced patients were children with drug-resistant epilepsy due to tuberous sclerosis complex, focal cortical dysplasia, Rasmussen encephalitis or hemimegalencephaly. The brain samples were frozen blocks of fresh involved tissue resected during epilepsy surgery. The Monarch genomic DNA purification kit was used to extract bulk genomic DNA from unsorted brain tissue and whole blood. Concerning this clone itself: The specificity of this receptor is unknown. Base qualities are missing; no much larger clone stands one base away.

The sample was resected brain tissue, taken at surgery. The TCR was taken from a boy under two years old with focal cortical dysplasia and intractable seizures.

The nucleotides are TGTGCCAGCAGCCCAAGAGGACTAGCGGGGGGGCTTAACACAGATACGCAGTATTTT. This encodes CASSPRGLAGGLNTDTQYF. The sequence is built from TRBV3-1 (or the pseudogene TRBV3-2) and TRBJ2-3; TRBD2 aligns with 15 central bases. Trimming removed 4 bases from V and 2 bases from J; the gene matches leave 10 bases unexplained. The cysteine opens and the phenylalanine closes a CDR3 of 19 amino acids. The CDR3 DNA has 57 bases and is translated from base 1. CDR1 and CDR2 (LGHDT, YNNKEL) derive from the germline V gene (reference sequence).